This entry describes one T cell receptor (beta chain). This record belongs to a study of radiation and T cells in renal cell carcinoma. Study information: Nephrectomy followed 15 Gy stereotactic body radiation by 4 weeks.

Described time point: baseline pretreatment blood. As for treatment: 15 Gy SBRT to primary tumor, nephrectomy 4 weeks later. Libraries were prepared by immunoSEQ multiplex PCR; TCRdb keeps only in-frame clonotypes and omits some of them. The table shows about 140,000 clones, with roughly 85% occurring only once. Germline V gene lookup returns CDR1 GTSNPN and CDR2 SVGIG (reference sequence). Trimming stripped 0 bases from V and 3 bases from J, with 6 bases between. This CDR3 contains 12 residues. The sequenced sample was blood, obtained from a patient whose treatment included radiotherapy and nephrectomy. The rearrangement links TRBV30 to TRBJ2-7; possibly TRBD2 for D (5 bases). The source is a woman aged 50 to 60 with renal cell carcinoma. The CDR3, as DNA: TGTGCCTGGAGTGTACGGGACTACGAGCAGTACTTC. Translation: CAWSVRDYEQYF. Together with reference TRBV30 and TRBJ2-7, the CDR3 gives the full variable domain: SQTIHQWPATLVQPVGSPLSLECTVEGTSNPNLYWYRQAAGRGLQLLFYSVGIGQISSEVPQNLSASRPQDRQFILSSKKLLLSDSGFYLCAWSVRDYEQYFGPGTRLTVT.